This TCR beta chain was found in a study of cytomegalovirus exposure and HLA in healthy donors. Trimming removed 8 bases from V and 3 bases from J, with 14 bases in between. Germline V gene data show CDR1 as SGHTS and CDR2 as YDEGEE. The CDR3 loop spans 14 amino acids. PCR employed 60 Vbeta and 13 Jbeta primers. Produced via immunoSEQ multiplex PCR; TCRdb's table is partial and in-frame only. The sample yields some 190,000 clones, roughly 75% seen once. Overall study results and limits: Within the data, a cluster of highly shared sequence variants was likely a sequencing artifact.

Worth noting for this clone: Its specificity is not known.

All donors participated as healthy donors of bone marrow. The sample comprised PBMCs. This sequence joins TRBV5-8 and TRBJ2-2; D may be TRBD2 (5 bases). The receptor's source is a man aged 30 to 39 in good health and CMV-seropositive. CDR3 in DNA: TGTGCCAGGCCCTCGGGGATCTACACCGGGGAGCTGTTTTTT. Amino acids: CARPSGIYTGELFF.